This entry lists 32 T cell receptor beta chains sequenced from one sample in a study of beta chain features in type 1 diabetes. Expressed TCRB transcripts were sequenced after all isolated RNA was converted to cDNA. Assay used: immunoSEQ multiplex PCR; TCRdb lists only in-frame clones, some missing. Of 300,000 to 350,000 clones in the sample, less than 9.5% were seen once. Sequenced: central memory CD4+ T cells from blood. The receptors come from a young woman in good health.

The chain employs TRBV19 and TRBJ1-1, with D maybe TRBD1 (5 bases). The CDR3 covers 15 residues. Deletions cut 4 bases from V and 3 bases from J, with 15 bases between. Germline CDR1 and CDR2: LNHDA and SQIVND (reference sequence). The CDR3 DNA follows: TGTGCCAGTAGTACTCGTGAGGGGTTGCACACTGAAGCTTTCTTT. Translation: CASSTREGLHTEAFF.

This clone was detected a few times. This chain connects TRBV14 to TRBJ2-1; TRBD2 matches 12 bases. The CDR3 is made up of 15 amino acids. V trimming: 0 bases; J trimming: 6 bases; junction bases outside the gene matches: 0. Germline V gene data show CDR1 as SGHDN and CDR2 as FVKESK. CDR3 region: CASSQELAGGNEQFF. CDR3 DNA sequence: TGTGCCAGCAGCCAAGAACTAGCGGGAGGCAATGAGCAGTTCTTC.

The chain has TRBV13 and TRBJ2-3, with TRBD2 identical over 9 bases. The V gene's germline CDR1 is PRHDT and CDR2 FYEKMQ (reference sequence). V shed 5 bases and J 2 bases; nucleotides not matched to a gene: 8. The CDR3 covers 16 residues. In DNA, the CDR3 is TGTGCCAGCAGCCTCCTAGCGGGGAAAAACACAGATACGCAGTATTTT. Amino acid sequence: CASSLLAGKNTDTQYF.

The chain uses TRBV4-2 and TRBJ2-5, with D uncertain. Germline V CDR1 and CDR2: LGHNA, YNFKEQ. This CDR3 comprises 13 residues. V was trimmed by 0 bases and J by 7 bases, leaving 9 bases between them. CDR3 in amino acids: CASSQDKGGTQYF. The CDR3 DNA is TGTGCCAGCAGCCAAGACAAGGGCGGGACCCAGTACTTC.

The table lists this clone with a count of one. The chain uses TRBV7-2 and TRBJ2-7; 16 nucleotides agree with TRBD2. This CDR3 region has 17 residues. J was trimmed by 7 bases and V by 5 bases; bases with no gene match: 11. CDR1 SGHTA and CDR2 FQGNSA come from the germline V gene. This chain's CDR3 is CASSARGGLAGGKEQYF. Here the CDR3 DNA reads TGTGCCAGCAGCGCCCGCGGGGGACTAGCGGGAGGGAAGGAGCAGTACTTC.

The genes are TRBV7-2 and TRBJ2-5, with TRBD2 matching 12 bases. The CDR3 is 14 amino acids. CDR1 and CDR2 (germline): SGHTA, FQGNSA. The junction had 1 base not matched to a gene; V was cut back by 5 bases and J by 3 bases. DNA for the CDR3: TGTGCCAGCAGCCGACTAGCGGGAGAAGAGACCCAGTACTTC. Translating gives CASSRLAGEETQYF.

This clone appeared many times. Other DNA variants within this sample encode the same CDR3. The chain links TRBV18 to TRBJ1-1; tentatively, D is TRBD1 (6 bases). This CDR3 region has 15 residues. V was cut by 0 bases and J by 3 bases, with 11 bases left in between. Germline CDR1 is KGHSH and CDR2 is LQKENI. The CDR3 here is CASSPPGRQDTEAFF. As DNA, the CDR3 is TGTGCCAGCTCACCACCGGGGCGACAGGACACTGAAGCTTTCTTT.

The CDR3 DNA sequence: TGCGCCAGCAGCCTCTCGACAGCCTATGGCACTGAAGCTTTCTTT. This translates into CASSLSTAYGTEAFF. The J gene is TRBJ1-1, the V gene TRBV5-1; weak D call: TRBD1 (5 bases). The CDR3 loop spans 15 amino acids. Between the trimmed V and J ends, which lost 4 bases and 4 bases, there was a span of 17 bases. Germline CDR1 and CDR2: SGHRS and YFSETQ.

This clone was detected a few times. CDR3 amino acids: CASAGPGANVLTF. Written as DNA, the CDR3 is TGTGCCAGCGCGGGGCCTGGGGCCAACGTCCTGACTTTC. The chain combines TRBV7-2 with TRBJ2-6, with a tentative D call TRBD2 (6 bases). The germline V gene encodes CDR1 SGHTA and CDR2 FQGNSA. The V gene lost 8 bases and the J gene lost 2 bases, with 7 bases spanning the gap. This CDR3 spans 13 amino acids. Using reference TRBV7-2 and TRBJ2-6 for the parts outside the CDR3, the full variable domain is GAGVSQSPSNKVTEKGKDVELRCDPISGHTALYWYRQSLGQGLEFLIYFQGNSAPDKSGLPSDRFSAERTGGSVSTLTIQRTQQEDSAVYLCASAGPGANVLTFGAGSRLTVL.

The V gene is TRBV5-4, the J gene TRBJ2-1; TRBD2 matches 11 bases. V was pared by 3 bases and J by 6 bases, with 5 bases of the junction left unmatched. This CDR3 comprises 15 residues. Germline V CDR1 and CDR2: SGHNT, YYREEE (reference sequence). The CDR3, as DNA: TGTGCCAGCAGCTCGGGACTAGCGGCCGGCAATGAGCAGTTCTTC. Translating it yields CASSSGLAAGNEQFF.

The chain couples TRBV4-3 to TRBJ2-3; TRBD2 matches 8 bases. Germline CDR1 reads LGHNA; CDR2 reads YSLEER. J lost 0 bases, V lost 5 bases, and 10 bases had no gene match. This CDR3 spans 17 amino acids. The CDR3 here is CASSRGGASGSTDTQYF. The DNA for the CDR3 is TGCGCCAGCAGCAGAGGGGGGGCTAGCGGGAGCACAGATACGCAGTATTTT.

This clone was observed at least ten times. This chain joins TRBV9 and TRBJ2-2; maybe TRBD1 (5 bases). Between the trimmed V and J ends, which lost 3 bases and 2 bases, there was a span of 14 bases. CDR3 length: 16 residues. The germline V gene has CDR1 SGDLS and CDR2 YYNGEE. The CDR3 spells CASSGRSQGNTGELFF. The DNA for the CDR3 is TGTGCCAGCAGCGGTAGGTCCCAGGGAAACACCGGGGAGCTGTTTTTT.

In this sample, this clone turned up a few times. The chain uses TRBV9 and TRBJ2-2; D is unclear. CDR3 length: 17 residues. V was cut by 0 bases and J by 0 bases, with 12 bases left in between. CDR1 is SGDLS, CDR2 YYNGEE, per germline. The CDR3 nucleotides are TGTGCCAGCAGCGTAGTAACACCGCTGGCGAACACCGGGGAGCTGTTTTTT. It specifies CASSVVTPLANTGELFF.

J is TRBJ1-1 and V is TRBV7-3, with no clear D. CDR1 and CDR2 (germline): SGHTA, FQGTGA. CDR3 length: 14 residues. The V end lost 5 bases, the J end lost 1 base, and 11 bases lay between the germline ends. The CDR3 protein is CASSPFGRNTEAFF. Here the CDR3 DNA reads TGTGCCAGCAGCCCATTTGGGCGGAACACTGAAGCTTTCTTT.

This clone was seen repeatedly, ten times or more. V usage is TRBV21-1 and J usage is TRBJ1-2. TRBV21-1 is noted as a pseudogene. The CDR3 runs to 14 residues. In nucleotides, the CDR3 is TGTGCCAGAAGACCGGGTACTATCAGCTATGGCTACACCTTC. Translated, it gives CARRPGTISYGYTF.

This clone has more than one count but fewer than ten. V gene TRBV29-1 combines with J gene TRBJ2-7; tentative D call: TRBD1 (6 bases). Trimming took off 6 bases at V and 4 bases at J, with 13 bases between the two ends. CDR3 length: 12 amino acids. From germline, CDR1 is SQVTM and CDR2 ANQGSEA. CDR3 DNA sequence: TGCAGCGTCCGGGACACCAATTACGAGCAGTACTTC. This gives the protein CSVRDTNYEQYF.

In this sample, this clone turned up a few times. The chain has TRBV5-1 and TRBJ2-5; 10 bases line up with TRBD1. Trimming cost V 3 bases and J 1 base; bases outside gene matches: 3. In germline, CDR1 is SGHRS, CDR2 YFSETQ. CDR3 length: 15 amino acids. CDR3 amino acids: CASSWGQGTQETQYF. Written as DNA, the CDR3 is TGCGCCAGCAGCTGGGGACAGGGGACCCAAGAGACCCAGTACTTC.

This clone was detected a few times. The chain employs TRBV5-1 and TRBJ2-3; 11 nucleotides match TRBD2. In germline, CDR1 is SGHRS, CDR2 YFSETQ. After removal of 2 bases from V and 5 bases from J, the junction contained 1 base not matched to a gene. This CDR3 is built from 14 residues. The CDR3 region has the DNA TGCGCCAGCAGCTTACTAGCGGGGGAAGATACGCAGTATTTT. Its translation: CASSLLAGEDTQYF.

The rearrangement joins TRBV9 to TRBJ2-7; D uncertain. The germline gives CDR1 SGDLS, CDR2 YYNGEE. CDR3 length equals 13 residues. The V end was cut by 0 bases, the J end by 3 bases, with 7 bases between. DNA of the CDR3: TGTGCCAGCAGCGTAGGGCAGAACTACGAGCAGTACTTC. It specifies CASSVGQNYEQYF.

This clone was observed many times. Other DNA sequences in the sample encode the same CDR3. This chain links TRBV6-5 with TRBJ2-6; D is ambiguous. The V gene lost 0 bases and the J gene lost 0 bases, with 3 bases spanning the gap. CDR1 is MNHEY, CDR2 SVGAGI, per germline. There are 15 residues in the CDR3. The CDR3 spells CASSYSVSGANVLTF. For the CDR3, the DNA is TGTGCCAGCAGTTACTCTGTCTCTGGGGCCAACGTCCTGACTTTC.

This clone was seen a handful of times. V gene TRBV7-2 combines with J gene TRBJ2-3; possibly TRBD2 for D (5 bases). The germline CDR1 and CDR2 sequences are SGHTA and FQGNSA. The CDR3 is 15 amino acids. Trimming removed 5 bases from V and 5 bases from J, with 17 bases in between. The CDR3 loop reads CASSHPGLWRDTQYF. CDR3 in DNA: TGTGCCAGCAGCCATCCCGGACTTTGGCGAGATACGCAGTATTTT.

This rearrangement joins TRBV7-8 to TRBJ2-7, with D possibly being TRBD1 (5 bases). Trimming pared 3 bases from V and 0 bases from J, leaving 12 bases between. This CDR3 contains 15 residues. From germline, CDR1 is SGHVS and CDR2 FQNEAQ. In nucleotides, the CDR3 is TGTGCCAGCAGCTTGCGCGGACATAGCTCCTACGAGCAGTACTTC. Translated: CASSLRGHSSYEQYF.

This clone came up a few times. The chain links TRBV7-2 to TRBJ2-7; 10 positions match TRBD2. The CDR3 loop spans 14 amino acids. The trim removed 4 bases at V and 2 bases at J, leaving 2 bases unmatched. Germline CDR1 and CDR2: SGHTA and FQGNSA. The CDR3 reads CASSSTSGAYEQYF. The DNA for the CDR3 is TGTGCCAGCAGCTCAACTAGCGGGGCCTACGAGCAGTACTTC. The whole variable domain, filled in from reference TRBV7-2 and TRBJ2-7, reads GAGVSQSPSNKVTEKGKDVELRCDPISGHTALYWYRQSLGQGLEFLIYFQGNSAPDKSGLPSDRFSAERTGGSVSTLTIQRTQQEDSAVYLCASSSTSGAYEQYFGPGTRLTVT.

The rearrangement joins TRBV2 to TRBJ2-5; 7 nucleotides agree with TRBD2. CDR1 is SNHLY and CDR2 is FYNNEI in the germline V gene. The J segment lost 5 bases and the V segment lost 2 bases, leaving 11 bases of the junction unmatched. This CDR3 spans 16 amino acids. CDR3 sequence: CASSEFSGSTGETQYF. The CDR3 DNA is TGTGCCAGCAGTGAATTTAGCGGGTCCACTGGGGAGACCCAGTACTTC.

This clone was picked up many times. Other DNA sequences of this sample code for an identical CDR3. The chain uses TRBV4-2 and TRBJ2-7, with unresolved D. CDR3 length: 14 residues. From germline, CDR1 is LGHNA and CDR2 YNFKEQ. V was pared by 1 base and J by 4 bases, with 11 bases between. The CDR3 loop reads CASSQVGYQYEQYF. In DNA form, the CDR3 reads TGTGCCAGCAGCCAAGTTGGCTACCAATACGAGCAGTACTTC.

This clone was observed a few times. The chain couples TRBV29-1 to TRBJ2-4; possible D gene TRBD1, 5 bases. The CDR3 runs to 15 residues. The germline V and J ends were trimmed by 0 bases and 3 bases, with 12 bases remaining between them. The V gene's germline CDR1 is SQVTM and CDR2 ANQGSEA. CDR3 nucleotides: TGCAGCGTTGAAGATATACGAAGGGGCAAAAACATTCAGTACTTC. Its translation: CSVEDIRRGKNIQYF.

The rearrangement uses TRBV7-3 and TRBJ2-3; perhaps TRBD2 as D (5 bases). Germline CDR1 and CDR2: SGHTA and FQGTGA. The V and J ends lost 4 bases and 7 bases respectively, with 12 bases between them. This CDR3 is built from 13 residues. The CDR3 here is CASSYKDGNTQYF. DNA of the CDR3: TGTGCCAGCAGCTACAAAGACGGGAATACGCAGTATTTT.

At least ten counts were recorded for this clone. The rearrangement joins TRBV27 to TRBJ1-1; 7 bases fit TRBD1. The CDR3 contains 15 residues. The germline CDR1 and CDR2 sequences are MNHEY and SMNVEV (reference sequence). V was clipped by 3 bases and J by 4 bases; unmatched bases: 8. Here the CDR3 reads CASSLDLTGATEAFF. The CDR3 DNA is TGTGCCAGCAGTTTGGACTTAACAGGGGCCACTGAAGCTTTCTTT.

This clone was detected only a few times. The CDR3 DNA follows: TGTGCCAGCACTACGACAGGAAACAATGAGCAGTTCTTC. As protein: CASTTTGNNEQFF. The chain employs TRBV2 and TRBJ2-1; D is possibly TRBD1 (6 bases). Per germline, CDR1 SNHLY and CDR2 FYNNEI. The CDR3 contains 13 residues. Trimming removed 7 bases at V and 5 bases at J, with 12 bases between.

This clone has more than one count but fewer than ten. The rearrangement uses TRBV5-4 and TRBJ2-5; TRBD2 matches at 8 bases. CDR3 length: 16 amino acids. V lost 4 bases to trimming and J lost 1 base; unmatched junction nucleotides: 9. Germline values: CDR1 SGHNT, CDR2 YYREEE (reference sequence). The CDR3 DNA follows: TGTGCCAGCAGCCAAGGACTAGCCGGGGTCCAAGAGACCCAGTACTTC. Amino acid sequence: CASSQGLAGVQETQYF.

Written as DNA, the CDR3 is TGTGCCAGCAGCTTAGGGGCCGCCCAGGGGGAGCAGTTCTTC. Translating gives CASSLGAAQGEQFF. The chain employs TRBV7-6 and TRBJ2-1; tentative D call: TRBD1 (6 bases). This CDR3 comprises 14 residues. The V end was cut by 1 base, the J end by 10 bases, with 14 bases between. Germline loops: CDR1 SGHVS, CDR2 FNYEAQ. The entire variable domain, with the rest obtained from reference TRBV7-6 and TRBJ2-1, is as follows: GAGVSQSPRYKVTKRGQDVALRCDPISGHVSLYWYRQALGQGPEFLTYFNYEAQQDKSGLPNDRFSAERPEGSISTLTIQRTEQRDSAMYRCASSLGAAQGEQFFGPGTRLTVL.

The chain joins TRBV5-1 to TRBJ2-3, with 7 nucleotides matching TRBD2. Germline V lookup: CDR1 SGHRS, CDR2 YFSETQ. The CDR3 totals 17 residues. Trimming at V came to 0 bases and at J to 0 bases, leaving 7 bases not matched to a gene. CDR3 DNA: TGCGCCAGCAGCTTGGCCGCTCTAGCGGCTAGCACAGATACGCAGTATTTT. Amino acid sequence: CASSLAALAASTDTQYF.